The 16 T cell receptor beta chains below come from one sample, sequenced in a study of CD8+CD57+ T cells in acquired aplastic anemia. It was genomic DNA that served as the template for profiling TCR beta VDJ and CDR3. TCRdb independently ran MiXCR on the reads; one entry per CDR3 protein. In the table there are roughly 80,000 distinct CDR3 sequences, approximately 46% of which are singletons. What was sequenced was sorted CD4+, CD8+, or CD8+CD57+ T cells (not recorded which) from PBMCs. The source is a human donor in good health, serving as a control.

This clonotype was detected many times. V and J are TRBV24-1 and TRBJ2-1, with a weak D call TRBD1 (6 bases). This CDR3 spans 17 amino acids. Germline CDR1 and CDR2: KGHDR and SFDVKD. V shed 4 bases and J shed 5 bases, with 20 bases lying between them. The DNA of the CDR3 is TGTGCCACCAGTGACCACCCAACAGGGAAGGTTAACAATGAGCAGTTCTTC. It translates to CATSDHPTGKVNNEQFF.

This clonotype occurred many times. The chain has TRBV13 and TRBJ2-7, with 8 bases identical to TRBD1. V lost 5 bases to trimming and J lost 6 bases; unmatched junction nucleotides: 6. CDR3 length: 13 residues. Germline values: CDR1 PRHDT, CDR2 FYEKMQ (reference sequence). CDR3 in DNA: TGTGCCAGCAGCCCCTGGACAGGGCGCGAGCAGTACTTC. The encoded protein is CASSPWTGREQYF. The full variable domain, in which reference TRBV13 and TRBJ2-7 provide the parts outside the CDR3, is AAGVIQSPRHLIKEKRETATLKCYPIPRHDTVYWYQQGPGQDPQFLISFYEKMQSDKGSIPDRFSAQQFSDYHSELNMSSLELGDSALYFCASSPWTGREQYFGPGTRLTVT.

This clonotype was seen repeatedly, ten times or more. The rearrangement links TRBV12-3 or TRBV12-4 to TRBJ2-1; weak D call: TRBD2 (5 bases). This CDR3 region has 12 residues. Trimming took off 5 bases at V and 5 bases at J, with 7 bases between the two ends. CDR3 amino acids: CASSPRDNEQFF. The CDR3 coding sequence is TGTGCCAGCAGTCCGCGGGACAATGAGCAGTTCTTC.

Concerning this clonotype: A clone one base away is much larger, so this may be a read error. The chain is built from TRBV9 and TRBJ2-7, with D uncertain. CDR3 length: 15 residues. CDR1 is SGDLS and CDR2 is YYNGEE in the germline V gene. The CDR3 sequence: CASSVGSGTTYKQYF. CDR3 sequence (DNA): TGTGCCAGCAGCGTAGGTTCAGGAACCACCTACAAGCAGTACTTC.

The chain recombines TRBV2 with TRBJ2-1; weak D call: TRBD2 (6 bases). The CDR3 consists of 12 residues. In germline, CDR1 is SNHLY, CDR2 FYNNEI. V gave up 6 bases and J gave up 3 bases, with 6 bases separating them. CDR3 sequence (DNA): TGTGCCAGCAGGGGAGGCTACAATGAGCAGTTCTTC. Translation: CASRGGYNEQFF.

As concerns this clonotype: A much larger clone lies one base from this, so it may be a read error. The chain couples TRBV5-1 to TRBJ2-1; 8 bases align to TRBD1. The CDR3 has 17 amino acids. CDR1 and CDR2 (germline): SGHRS, YFSETQ. CDR3 DNA: TGCGCCAGCAGCTTGGCCGGTCGGACAGGGAGAGGGAATGGGCAGTTCTTC. Its translation is CASSLAGRTGRGNGQFF.

A note on this clonotype: A junction end diverges from the germline sequence, so it may reflect a read error. J is TRBJ1-2 and V is TRBV7-2; no clear D gene. The CDR3 runs to 13 residues. Germline CDR1 is SGHTA and CDR2 is FQGNSA. DNA of the CDR3: TGTGCCAGCAGCTTCGACGGCGGCTATGGCTCCACCTTC. Translation: CASSFDGGYGSTF. Full variable domain (missing parts from reference TRBV7-2 and TRBJ1-2): GAGVSQSPSNKVTEKGKDVELRCDPISGHTALYWYRQSLGQGLEFLIYFQGNSAPDKSGLPSDRFSAERTGGSVSTLTIQRTQQEDSAVYLCASSFDGGYGSTFGSGTRLTVV.

This clonotype was recorded a few times. Given a much more abundant clone one base away, this may be a read error. The gene calls are TRBV20-1 and TRBJ2-1, with TRBD2 matching over 10 bases. The CDR3 length is 15 residues. The germline V gene has CDR1 DFQATT and CDR2 SNEGSKA (reference sequence). Trimming took 2 bases from V and 4 from J; bases not matched to a gene: 5. This CDR3 reads CSARTGTSAYNEQFF. In DNA, the CDR3 is TGCAGTGCTAGAACCGGGACTAGCGCGTACAATGAGCAGTTCTTC.

This chain links TRBV19 with TRBJ1-6, with D tentatively TRBD1 (6 bases). The CDR3 runs 13 residues. V was shortened by 3 bases and J by 14 bases, with 14 bases between the two germline ends. The germline V gene encodes CDR1 LNHDA and CDR2 SQIVND (reference sequence). CDR3 loop: CASSIRGAEALHF. DNA for the CDR3: TGTGCCAGTAGTATTCGGGGGGCAGAGGCCCTCCACTTT.

V gene TRBV2 combines with J gene TRBJ2-5, with a tentative D call TRBD2 (6 bases). Per the germline V gene, CDR1 is SNHLY and CDR2 is FYNNEI. V was pared by 1 base and J by 6 bases, with 15 bases between. The CDR3 length is 15 residues. The CDR3 is CASSEGLAKSQTQYF. DNA of the CDR3: TGTGCCAGCAGTGAAGGTCTAGCGAAGAGCCAGACCCAGTACTTC.

There are many counts of this clonotype. A read error is possible here, since a much larger clone lies one base away. The chain employs TRBV10-3 and TRBJ1-2, with a weak D call TRBD1 (6 bases). CDR1 is ENHRY, CDR2 SYGVKD, per germline. CDR3 length equals 16 residues. In DNA form, the CDR3 reads TGTGCCATCAGTGAGTCTTCCCAAACAGGGAGCTATGGCCACACCTTC. Amino acid sequence: CAISESSQTGSYGHTF.

The chain recombines TRBV28 with TRBJ1-1; possibly TRBD1 for D (6 bases). Germline V gives CDR1 MDHEN, CDR2 SYDVKM. CDR3 length: 14 residues. V was shortened by 6 bases and J by 3 bases, with 14 bases between the two germline ends. CDR3 sequence reads: CASRGQILYTEAFF. CDR3 DNA sequence: TGTGCCAGCAGAGGACAGATACTTTACACTGAAGCTTTCTTT.

Only a few counts were recorded for this clonotype. The chain has TRBV6-4 and TRBJ2-7; D is possibly TRBD1 (5 bases). Germline-derived CDR1 and CDR2 are MRHNA and SNTAGT. The length of the CDR3 is 17 residues. The germline V and J ends were trimmed by 2 bases and 0 bases, with 17 bases remaining between them. The CDR3 reads CASSDPQGPASSYEQYF. CDR3 coding DNA: TGTGCCAGCAGTGACCCGCAGGGCCCGGCGAGCTCCTACGAGCAGTACTTC.

This chain joins TRBV27 and TRBJ1-5; D is undetermined. V dropped 6 bases and J dropped 1 base, with 10 bases sitting between them. The germline V gene has CDR1 MNHEY and CDR2 SMNVEV (reference sequence). This CDR3 region has 14 residues. The CDR3 coding sequence is TGTGCCAGCAGGGTAGGAGGGAGCAATCAGCCCCAGCATTTT. This translates into CASRVGGSNQPQHF.

This clonotype has a handful of counts. This chain connects TRBV20-1 to TRBJ2-1; TRBD2 agrees at 9 bases. Germline V gene lookup returns CDR1 DFQATT and CDR2 SNEGSKA (reference sequence). The V and J ends lost 2 bases and 4 bases, in that order; junction bases with no gene match: 6. The CDR3 spans 15 residues. In DNA form, the CDR3 reads TGCAGTGCTAGACCGCTAGCGGGAAATTACAATGAGCAGTTCTTC. As protein: CSARPLAGNYNEQFF.

This clonotype came up a few times. This CDR3 is CASSVEGRGSGTGELFF. The CDR3 DNA follows: TGTGCCAGCAGCGTAGAAGGGAGGGGCTCGGGGACCGGGGAGCTGTTTTTT. V is TRBV9 and J is TRBJ2-2; 7 nucleotides match TRBD2. Germline assignment: CDR1 SGDLS and CDR2 YYNGEE. The V and J ends lost 0 bases and 5 bases, in that order; junction bases with no gene match: 10. The CDR3 sequence is 17 residues long.